These 19 T cell receptor beta chains were sequenced from one sample in a study of cytomegalovirus exposure and HLA in healthy donors. The table came from immunoSEQ multiplex PCR; TCRdb's copy has only in-frame clones and leaves some out. The data contain tens of thousands of clones, roughly 89% of them seen just once; the ten biggest clones take up roughly 8%. The sequenced sample consisted of PBMCs. The source of these receptors is a woman in her late teens or twenties in good health and CMV-seropositive.

V gene TRBV29-1 combines with J gene TRBJ2-2; TRBD1 aligns across 8 bases. V gave up 6 bases and J gave up 0 bases; unmatched junction bases: 6. CDR3 length equals 15 residues. The germline gives CDR1 SQVTM, CDR2 ANQGSEA. The CDR3 spells CSVRRTGSNTGELFF. The CDR3 nucleotides read TGCAGCGTCCGTCGGACAGGGTCGAACACCGGGGAGCTGTTTTTT.

The CDR3, as DNA: TGTGCCAGCAGCTTAGACCTAGCGGGGGCCCCAGACGAGCAGTACTTC. Protein sequence: CASSLDLAGAPDEQYF. The chain carries TRBV7-9 and TRBJ2-7; TRBD2 aligns across 10 bases. CDR3 length: 16 residues. CDR1 and CDR2 from the germline V gene are SEHNR and FQNEAQ (reference sequence). V shed 1 base and J 5 bases; nucleotides not matched to a gene: 8.

This rearrangement joins TRBV7-3 to TRBJ1-6, with TRBD1 identical over 10 bases. Germline CDR1 is SGHTA and CDR2 is FQGTGA. The CDR3 is 16 amino acids. V lost 5 bases to trimming and J lost 10 bases; unmatched junction nucleotides: 11. CDR3 in amino acids: CASSVPRDRGGSPLHF. CDR3 coding DNA: TGTGCCAGCAGCGTCCCCCGGGACAGGGGAGGATCACCCCTCCACTTT.

This chain connects TRBV6-5 to TRBJ1-1; D is uncertain. The germline V gene has CDR1 MNHEY and CDR2 SVGAGI. The CDR3 spans 15 residues. Trimming left V 4 bases short and J 0 bases short, with 12 bases between. CDR3 residues: CASSSPAGLNTEAFF. The DNA of the CDR3 is TGTGCCAGCAGTTCCCCGGCAGGTTTGAACACTGAAGCTTTCTTT.

This clone was counted once. The gene calls are TRBV14 and TRBJ2-1; 7 bases align to TRBD1. Germline V lookup: CDR1 SGHDN, CDR2 FVKESK. The CDR3 sequence is 14 residues long. Unmatched junction bases numbered 9, after V lost 4 bases and J lost 9 bases. The CDR3: CASSPSTGTGEQFF. The DNA of the CDR3 is TGTGCCAGCAGCCCTTCGACAGGGACGGGTGAGCAGTTCTTC. Combining the CDR3 with reference TRBV14 and TRBJ2-1 gives the whole variable domain EAGVTQFPSHSVIEKGQTVTLRCDPISGHDNLYWYRRVMGKEIKFLLHFVKESKQDESGMPNNRFLAERTGGTYSTLKVQPAELEDSGVYFCASSPSTGTGEQFFGPGTRLTVL.

The chain uses TRBV5-5 and TRBJ1-3, with D unclear. Per the germline V gene, CDR1 is SGHKS and CDR2 is YYEKEE (reference sequence). This CDR3 comprises 15 residues. Trimming shortened V by 0 bases and J by 3 bases, and 10 bases separated the two germline ends. In nucleotides, the CDR3 is TGTGCCAGCAGCTTGGCCAACCGGGGTGGAAACACCATATATTTT. Encoded protein: CASSLANRGGNTIYF.

The CDR3 sequence is CASSDRGYYEQYF. The DNA of the CDR3 is TGTGCCAGCAGTGATAGGGGATACTACGAGCAGTACTTC. This sequence joins TRBV2 and TRBJ2-7, with D possibly being TRBD1 (5 bases). The CDR3 has 13 amino acids. The V end was cut by 3 bases, the J end by 3 bases, with 9 bases between. Germline V gene lookup returns CDR1 SNHLY and CDR2 FYNNEI.

This rearrangement joins TRBV5-5 to TRBJ2-7; 9 nucleotides match TRBD1. From germline, CDR1 is SGHKS and CDR2 YYEKEE (reference sequence). V gave up 5 bases and J gave up 2 bases; unmatched junction bases: 8. The CDR3 contains 15 residues. In nucleotides, the CDR3 is TGTGCCAGCAGAGTCGGGACAGGGTATACCTACGAGCAGTACTTC. It codes for CASRVGTGYTYEQYF.

The chain employs TRBV2 and TRBJ2-1; 9 bases map to TRBD1. V lost 7 bases and J lost 0; bases outside the gene matches: 19. The CDR3 has 20 residues. Germline-derived CDR1 and CDR2 are SNHLY and FYNNEI. CDR3 nucleotide sequence: TGTGCCAGCATCCCCAACCCGGGACAGGGCCCGCTTAGCTCCTACAATGAGCAGTTCTTC. Residues: CASIPNPGQGPLSSYNEQFF.

The CDR3 spells CASSDRFTEAFF. The CDR3 nucleotides are TGTGCCAGCAGCGACAGGTTCACTGAAGCTTTCTTT. The chain is built from TRBV27 and TRBJ1-1, with D possibly TRBD1 on 6 matching bases. The germline V and J ends were trimmed by 6 bases and 4 bases, with 9 bases remaining between them. CDR3 length: 12 amino acids. CDR1 and CDR2 (germline): MNHEY, SMNVEV (reference sequence).

The chain recombines TRBV5-1 with TRBJ2-2; 7 bases align to TRBD1. CDR1 and CDR2 (germline): SGHRS, YFSETQ. The CDR3 has 15 residues. Trimming took 0 bases from V and 3 from J; bases not matched to a gene: 2. For the CDR3, the DNA is TGCGCCAGCAGCTTGGGCGACAGGGACACCGGGGAGCTGTTTTTT. It is translated as CASSLGDRDTGELFF.

A single count supports this clone. The chain is built from TRBV6-5 and TRBJ1-1; TRBD1 aligns across 7 bases. The trim removed 6 bases at V and 3 bases at J, leaving 7 bases unmatched. CDR1 is MNHEY and CDR2 is SVGAGI in the germline V gene. The CDR3 has 14 residues. DNA for the CDR3: TGTGCCAGCAGCCCCGACAGGGAGCACACTGAAGCTTTCTTT. Its translation is CASSPDREHTEAFF.

The chain couples TRBV9 to TRBJ2-7; 9 bases match TRBD1. CDR1 is SGDLS, CDR2 YYNGEE, per germline. Trimming removed 0 bases from V and 6 bases from J; junction bases left unmatched: 4. The CDR3 extends over 14 amino acids. The DNA of the CDR3 is TGTGCCAGCAGCGTAGGACAGGGGGAGGGCGAGCAGTACTTC. It encodes CASSVGQGEGEQYF.

This clone was seen a single time. The rearrangement links TRBV6-1 to TRBJ1-6, with 7 positions matching TRBD1. This CDR3 has 18 amino acids. Germline V gene sequence: CDR1 MNHNS, CDR2 SASEGT. The V and J ends lost 2 bases and 8 bases, in that order; junction bases with no gene match: 15. Here the CDR3 reads CASSESPRRGRDDSPLHF. CDR3 bases: TGTGCCAGCAGTGAAAGTCCGAGGAGGGGGCGGGATGATTCACCCCTCCACTTT.

The J gene is TRBJ1-5, the V gene TRBV6-5; D might be TRBD1 (6 bases). V lost 7 bases and J lost 5, with 12 bases in between. CDR1 and CDR2 (germline): MNHEY, SVGAGI. The CDR3 consists of 13 residues. The CDR3 sequence is CASTSDSYQPQHF. In nucleotides, the CDR3 is TGTGCCAGCACCTCGGACAGCTATCAGCCCCAGCATTTT.

As DNA, the CDR3 is TGTGCCAGCAGCTTAACACAGGGGAACTATGGCTACACCTTC. Translation gives CASSLTQGNYGYTF. The gene calls are TRBV7-9 and TRBJ1-2; 7 bases line up with TRBD1. Germline V CDR1 and CDR2: SEHNR, FQNEAQ (reference sequence). CDR3 length: 14 amino acids. V was clipped by 2 bases and J by 2 bases; unmatched bases: 2.

This chain connects TRBV7-9 to TRBJ1-4, with 7 bases fitting TRBD1. The CDR3 loop spans 16 amino acids. After removal of 5 bases from V and 6 bases from J, the junction contained 12 bases not matched to a gene. CDR1 and CDR2 (germline): SEHNR, FQNEAQ (reference sequence). CDR3 amino acids: CASSERNAGGHEKLFF. DNA for the CDR3: TGTGCCAGCAGCGAACGAAACGCAGGGGGTCATGAAAAACTGTTTTTT.

The chain couples TRBV7-2 to TRBJ1-2; D is unresolved. This CDR3 comprises 14 residues. CDR1 and CDR2 from the germline V gene are SGHTA and FQGNSA. Trimming took off 2 bases at V and 4 bases at J, with 11 bases between the two ends. Written as DNA, the CDR3 is TGTGCCAGCAGCTTACGTGCAGTCCCCTATGGCTACACCTTC. This gives the protein CASSLRAVPYGYTF.

The rearrangement joins TRBV19 to TRBJ2-2; D gene ambiguous. Trimming shortened V by 5 bases and J by 7 bases, and 8 bases separated the two germline ends. CDR3 length: 12 amino acids. CDR1 is LNHDA and CDR2 is SQIVND in the germline V gene (reference sequence). CDR3 nucleotides: TGTGCCAGTAGTCCCATTGTCGGGGAGCTGTTTTTT. Encoded protein: CASSPIVGELFF.